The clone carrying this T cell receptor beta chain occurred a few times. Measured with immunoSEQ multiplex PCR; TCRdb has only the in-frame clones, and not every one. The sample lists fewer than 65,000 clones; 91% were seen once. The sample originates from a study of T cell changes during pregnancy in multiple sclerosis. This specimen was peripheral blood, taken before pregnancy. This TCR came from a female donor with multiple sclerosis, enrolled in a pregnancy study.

In DNA form, the CDR3 reads TGTGCTAGTGGTTTGATTAACACGGGACAGGCCTCCTACGAGCAGTACTTC. This sequence encodes CASGLINTGQASYEQYF. The rearrangement uses TRBV12-5 and TRBJ2-7; 8 bases agree with TRBD1. The CDR3 is 17 amino acids. Germline lookup yields CDR1 LGHNT and CDR2 FRNRAP. The J segment lost 0 bases and the V segment lost 2 bases, leaving 9 bases of the junction unmatched.